These 32 T cell receptor beta chains were sequenced from one sample in a study of T-cell memory formation after mild COVID-19. TCRdb recomputed calls from the 5' RACE reads with MiXCR, one row per CDR3 protein. The repertoire holds 65,000 to 90,000 distinct CDR3 sequences, with about 13% as singletons. What was sequenced was PBMCs or a T cell subset sorted from them (not recorded which). Receptors were obtained from a man aged 18 to 35 who had mild COVID-19 (a few samples of this study predate the infection). Cell type and time point are not known.

The CDR3 DNA follows: TGTGCCAGCCGATCCTCCTGGGACAGAGGAGAACCAACTAATGAAAAACTGTTTTTT. It yields the protein CASRSSWDRGEPTNEKLFF. The rearrangement joins TRBV19 to TRBJ1-4; 7 nucleotides agree with TRBD1. CDR1 and CDR2 (germline): LNHDA, SQIVND (reference sequence). After removal of 9 bases from V and 0 bases from J, the junction contained 19 bases not matched to a gene. The CDR3 is made up of 19 amino acids.

This clonotype was recorded a few times. V gene TRBV12-3 or TRBV12-4 combines with J gene TRBJ1-5; 11 bases fit TRBD1. V was pared by 5 bases and J by 0 bases, with 3 bases of the junction left unmatched. The CDR3 is made up of 16 amino acids. For the CDR3, the DNA is TGTGCCAGCAGTCCTGGGACAGGGGGTAGCAATCAGCCCCAGCATTTT. Amino acids: CASSPGTGGSNQPQHF.

This clonotype was seen a few times. This chain joins TRBV4-3 and TRBJ2-1; 9 nucleotides line up with TRBD1. The CDR3 covers 13 residues. V was clipped by 8 bases and J by 4 bases; unmatched bases: 3. CDR1 is LGHNA, CDR2 YSLEER, per germline. The CDR3 coding sequence is TGCGCCAGCTCAGGGACAGGGTACAATGAGCAGTTCTTC. Encoded protein: CASSGTGYNEQFF.

This clonotype was seen at least ten times. The chain recombines TRBV5-1 with TRBJ2-4; the D is unclear. This CDR3 spans 14 amino acids. The V gene's germline CDR1 is SGHRS and CDR2 YFSETQ. The V end was cut by 4 bases, the J end by 3 bases, with 11 bases between. CDR3 nucleotide sequence: TGCGCCAGCAGCGCGCTCACAAACAAAAACATTCAGTACTTC. Its protein is CASSALTNKNIQYF.

This clonotype was picked up a small number of times. The CDR3 loop is CASSRTGGGEKLFF. The CDR3 DNA follows: TGTGCCAGCAGCCGGACAGGGGGCGGTGAAAAACTGTTTTTT. The chain links TRBV11-2 to TRBJ1-4, with 11 bases that match TRBD1. The CDR3 is 14 residues long. V lost 5 bases and J lost 7; bases outside the gene matches: 3. Germline V gene data show CDR1 as SGHAT and CDR2 as FQNNGV.

There are many counts of this clonotype. This chain joins TRBV12-3 or TRBV12-4 and TRBJ1-2; 9 positions agree with TRBD1. CDR3 length: 14 residues. V dropped 5 bases and J dropped 6; count of bases not matched to a gene: 7. The CDR3 sequence: CASSLIGTGNGYTF. CDR3 sequence (DNA): TGTGCCAGCAGTCTAATTGGGACAGGGAATGGCTACACCTTC.

V usage is TRBV7-3 and J usage is TRBJ1-5; D not resolved. This CDR3 has 15 residues. CDR1 and CDR2 from the germline V gene are SGHTA and FQGTGA. V lost 5 bases and J lost 2, with 13 bases in between. The CDR3 loop is CASSPGGSGNQPQHF. In nucleotides, the CDR3 is TGTGCCAGCAGCCCAGGTGGCTCGGGCAATCAGCCCCAGCATTTT.

This clonotype has just a few counts. The chain combines TRBV7-9 with TRBJ1-1; D not certain. V lost 1 base and J lost 6, with 12 bases in between. The CDR3 length is 14 residues. Germline V CDR1 and CDR2: SEHNR, FQNEAQ (reference sequence). The chain's CDR3 is CASSLVGQMAEAFF. The DNA of the CDR3 is TGTGCCAGCAGCTTAGTCGGGCAGATGGCTGAAGCTTTCTTT.

The gene calls are TRBV7-9 and TRBJ2-4; 7 bases match TRBD2. The CDR3 has 16 residues. Germline loops: CDR1 SEHNR, CDR2 FQNEAQ (reference sequence). The J segment lost 4 bases and the V segment lost 1 base, leaving 7 bases of the junction unmatched. The CDR3 DNA reads as TGTGCCAGCAGCTTAGTCCGGGACTATTATAAAAACATTCAGTACTTC. Translated: CASSLVRDYYKNIQYF.

In its sample, this clonotype was seen many times. The V call is TRBV7-8, the J call TRBJ1-4; D ambiguous. The CDR3 runs 15 residues. V shed 2 bases and J shed 0 bases, with 7 bases lying between them. From germline, CDR1 is SGHVS and CDR2 FQNEAQ. The chain's CDR3 is CASSLQTATNEKLFF. The CDR3 DNA reads TGTGCCAGCAGCTTACAGACTGCAACTAATGAAAAACTGTTTTTT.

The chain is built from TRBV5-4 and TRBJ2-3; TRBD1 agrees at 8 bases. The CDR3 has 17 residues. In germline, CDR1 is SGHNT, CDR2 YYREEE (reference sequence). After removal of 0 bases from V and 5 bases from J, the junction contained 11 bases not matched to a gene. The CDR3 sequence is CASSLVLLGQGVDTQYF. CDR3 nucleotide sequence: TGTGCCAGCAGCTTGGTTCTGCTCGGACAGGGCGTAGATACGCAGTATTTT.

This clonotype was observed a handful of times. The chain joins TRBV7-8 to TRBJ1-2; 9 nucleotides line up with TRBD1. The CDR3 is 14 residues long. The V gene's germline CDR1 is SGHVS and CDR2 FQNEAQ. Germline trimming cut 1 base from V and 7 bases from J; bases unmatched to any gene: 4. The CDR3 DNA is TGTGCCAGCAGCTTAGGGGACAGGGTCGGTGGCTACACCTTC. This encodes CASSLGDRVGGYTF.

This clonotype has more than one count but fewer than ten. V and J are TRBV11-1 and TRBJ2-1, with D unresolved. CDR3 length: 14 amino acids. The germline V gene encodes CDR1 SGHAT and CDR2 FQDESV (reference sequence). Trimming pared 1 base from V and 5 bases from J, leaving 9 bases between. The CDR3, as DNA: TGTGCCAGCAGCTTAGGGACGGCTGACAATGAGCAGTTCTTC. The encoded protein is CASSLGTADNEQFF.

The gene calls are TRBV7-9 and TRBJ2-7; D is unclear. Germline CDR1 and CDR2: SEHNR and FQNEAQ (reference sequence). This CDR3 spans 15 amino acids. V was clipped by 4 bases and J by 0 bases, with 13 bases between them. The CDR3 region is CASSSPSLLSYEQYF. The CDR3 DNA reads TGTGCCAGCAGCTCCCCAAGCCTCCTCTCCTACGAGCAGTACTTC.

This clonotype has ten or more counts. The V and J genes are TRBV5-5 and TRBJ1-4, with D possibly matching TRBD1 (6 bases). Trimming removed 0 bases at V and 6 bases at J, with 15 bases between. This CDR3 comprises 16 residues. Per germline, CDR1 SGHKS and CDR2 YYEKEE (reference sequence). CDR3 sequence reads: CASSLAPGRGDEKLFF. CDR3 DNA: TGTGCCAGCAGCTTGGCTCCAGGCAGGGGTGATGAAAAACTGTTTTTT.

This clonotype has more than one count but fewer than ten. This chain uses TRBV7-3 with TRBJ2-6; D is undetermined. Germline V gene sequence: CDR1 SGHTA, CDR2 FQGTGA. This CDR3 contains 15 residues. The V and J ends lost 2 bases and 1 base respectively, with 6 bases between them. The CDR3 DNA reads TGTGCCAGCAGCTTAGACGGTTCTGGGGCCAACGTCCTGACTTTC. Its protein product is CASSLDGSGANVLTF.

The chain employs TRBV20-1 and TRBJ1-1; D gene ambiguous. The V end was cut by 0 bases, the J end by 10 bases, with 12 bases between. This CDR3 contains 12 residues. CDR1 DFQATT and CDR2 SNEGSKA come from the germline V gene (reference sequence). This CDR3 is CSARDLDLAAFF. Written as DNA, the CDR3 is TGCAGTGCTAGAGATCTGGACCTTGCAGCTTTCTTT.

This chain uses TRBV5-6 with TRBJ2-4, with TRBD1 as a possible D gene (6 bases). Looked up from germline, CDR1 is SGHDT and CDR2 is YYEEEE. V lost 3 bases to trimming and J lost 2 bases, with 9 bases between them. This CDR3 is built from 14 residues. Here the CDR3 DNA reads TGTGCCAGCAGCTCCGGGACATCCAAAAACATTCAGTACTTC. This translates into CASSSGTSKNIQYF.

This clonotype came up a few times. The V and J genes are TRBV25-1 and TRBJ2-1; TRBD2 aligns across 9 bases. With 5 bases clipped from V and 7 bases from J, the junction kept 6 bases outside the gene matches. From germline, CDR1 is MGHDK and CDR2 SYGVNS. The CDR3 has 14 amino acids. CDR3 bases: TGTGCCAGCAGTTGGAAGCGGGGGGTTAATGAGCAGTTCTTC. It yields the protein CASSWKRGVNEQFF.

This chain uses TRBV7-9 with TRBJ2-2; the D is unclear. This CDR3 has 13 amino acids. Looked up from germline, CDR1 is SEHNR and CDR2 is FQNEAQ (reference sequence). V was trimmed by 2 bases and J by 4 bases, leaving 5 bases between them. CDR3 sequence reads: CASSLRATGELFF. CDR3 nucleotide sequence: TGTGCCAGCAGCTTAAGAGCCACCGGGGAGCTGTTTTTT.

The chain carries TRBV13 and TRBJ2-2, with TRBD2 identical over 12 bases. V lost 5 bases, J lost 6 bases, and 4 bases stayed unmatched. The CDR3 is made up of 15 amino acids. Germline values: CDR1 PRHDT, CDR2 FYEKMQ (reference sequence). CDR3 residues: CASSRGLAGPGELFF. The CDR3 DNA reads TGTGCCAGCAGCCGGGGACTAGCGGGTCCCGGGGAGCTGTTTTTT. The complete variable domain, with remaining parts taken from reference TRBV13 and TRBJ2-2, reads AAGVIQSPRHLIKEKRETATLKCYPIPRHDTVYWYQQGPGQDPQFLISFYEKMQSDKGSIPDRFSAQQFSDYHSELNMSSLELGDSALYFCASSRGLAGPGELFFGEGSRLTVL.

This clonotype has a count of ten or more. The J gene is TRBJ2-7, the V gene TRBV2; 8 bases fit TRBD2. The CDR3 loop spans 13 amino acids. V trimming: 5 bases; J trimming: 6 bases; junction bases outside the gene matches: 6. Germline V gene lookup returns CDR1 SNHLY and CDR2 FYNNEI. The CDR3 nucleotides are TGTGCCAGCAGTCTGGGACTAGAGGTCGAGCAGTACTTC. This gives the protein CASSLGLEVEQYF.

This chain connects TRBV7-6 to TRBJ2-3; D may correspond to TRBD1 or TRBD2 (5 bases each). The germline gives CDR1 SGHVS, CDR2 FNYEAQ. V lost 1 base, J lost 10 bases, and 12 bases lay in between. The CDR3 length is 13 residues. The CDR3 nucleotides read TGTGCCAGCAGCTTAGGGGCCGGGGCTGCGCAGTATTTT. Translated: CASSLGAGAAQYF.

This clonotype showed up many times. The gene calls are TRBV4-1 and TRBJ2-4; D possibly corresponds to TRBD1 (5 bases). CDR3 size: 16 residues. Germline V lookup: CDR1 MGHRA, CDR2 YSYEKL. Trimming pared 2 bases from V and 0 bases from J, leaving 11 bases between. The CDR3 nucleotides read TGCGCCAGCAGCCAATTGGGGCTGGAAGCCAAAAACATTCAGTACTTC. It translates to CASSQLGLEAKNIQYF.

The chain has TRBV5-6 and TRBJ1-2; no definite D call. Germline assignment: CDR1 SGHDT and CDR2 YYEEEE. The CDR3 covers 13 residues. V gave up 0 bases and J gave up 4 bases, with 7 bases separating them. The CDR3 bases are TGTGCCAGCAGCTTGGACCCCCCCTATGGCTACACCTTC. Translation: CASSLDPPYGYTF.

In this sample, this clonotype turned up a few times. V usage is TRBV29-1 and J usage is TRBJ1-1; TRBD1 might be the D (6 bases). V was pared by 4 bases and J by 7 bases, with 13 bases between. The CDR3 is 12 residues long. Germline CDR1 and CDR2: SQVTM and ANQGSEA. DNA of the CDR3: TGCAGCGTTGTTGGGGGGGCAGGTGAAGCTTTCTTT. Translating gives CSVVGGAGEAFF.

The chain combines TRBV12-3 or TRBV12-4 with TRBJ2-7, with TRBD1 as a possible D gene (6 bases). With 8 bases removed from V and 2 bases from J, the gap between germline ends came to 13 bases. The CDR3 runs to 13 residues. The CDR3 loop reads CASSWGLTYEQYF. The CDR3 DNA is TGTGCCAGCTCCTGGGGGCTAACCTACGAGCAGTACTTC.

The gene calls are TRBV2 and TRBJ2-3, with TRBD2 identical over 9 bases. Germline CDR1 is SNHLY and CDR2 is FYNNEI. V lost 2 bases, J lost 0 bases, and 6 bases stayed unmatched. The CDR3 covers 17 residues. The CDR3 spells CASSEMSSGASTDTQYF. The DNA for the CDR3 is TGTGCCAGCAGTGAAATGTCTAGCGGGGCTAGCACAGATACGCAGTATTTT.

This clonotype was counted many times. This chain connects TRBV7-9 to TRBJ2-7; 8 bases map to TRBD1. J gave up 0 bases and V 4 bases, and 5 bases lay outside the gene matches. Per germline, CDR1 SEHNR and CDR2 FQNEAQ (reference sequence). The CDR3 is 15 residues long. This chain's CDR3 is CASSSGTGNSYEQYV. CDR3 in DNA: TGTGCCAGCAGCTCCGGGACAGGTAACTCCTACGAGCAGTACGTC.

This clonotype was seen a handful of times. The V gene is TRBV27, the J gene TRBJ1-5, with D unresolved. The CDR3 totals 14 residues. V was clipped by 2 bases and J by 5 bases, with 10 bases between them. Per germline, CDR1 MNHEY and CDR2 SMNVEV (reference sequence). The CDR3 loop reads CASSLHPAYQPQHF. For the CDR3, the DNA is TGTGCCAGCAGTTTACACCCAGCTTATCAGCCCCAGCATTTT.

This chain uses TRBV20-1 with TRBJ1-1, with TRBD1 as a possible D gene (5 bases). V lost 0 bases, J lost 3 bases, and 11 bases lay in between. The CDR3 sequence is 14 residues long. Germline CDR1 DFQATT, CDR2 SNEGSKA (reference sequence). The CDR3 reads CSAREETGDTEAFF. The CDR3 DNA reads TGCAGTGCTAGAGAGGAAACGGGGGACACTGAAGCTTTCTTT.

This clonotype was detected only a few times. This chain joins TRBV7-9 and TRBJ2-5, with a tentative D call TRBD2 (6 bases). CDR3 size: 13 residues. Germline CDR1 SEHNR, CDR2 FQNEAQ (reference sequence). V was shortened by 5 bases and J by 5 bases, with 12 bases between the two germline ends. The CDR3 protein is CASSRRGLETQYF. DNA for the CDR3: TGTGCCAGCAGCCGGCGGGGATTGGAGACCCAGTACTTC.